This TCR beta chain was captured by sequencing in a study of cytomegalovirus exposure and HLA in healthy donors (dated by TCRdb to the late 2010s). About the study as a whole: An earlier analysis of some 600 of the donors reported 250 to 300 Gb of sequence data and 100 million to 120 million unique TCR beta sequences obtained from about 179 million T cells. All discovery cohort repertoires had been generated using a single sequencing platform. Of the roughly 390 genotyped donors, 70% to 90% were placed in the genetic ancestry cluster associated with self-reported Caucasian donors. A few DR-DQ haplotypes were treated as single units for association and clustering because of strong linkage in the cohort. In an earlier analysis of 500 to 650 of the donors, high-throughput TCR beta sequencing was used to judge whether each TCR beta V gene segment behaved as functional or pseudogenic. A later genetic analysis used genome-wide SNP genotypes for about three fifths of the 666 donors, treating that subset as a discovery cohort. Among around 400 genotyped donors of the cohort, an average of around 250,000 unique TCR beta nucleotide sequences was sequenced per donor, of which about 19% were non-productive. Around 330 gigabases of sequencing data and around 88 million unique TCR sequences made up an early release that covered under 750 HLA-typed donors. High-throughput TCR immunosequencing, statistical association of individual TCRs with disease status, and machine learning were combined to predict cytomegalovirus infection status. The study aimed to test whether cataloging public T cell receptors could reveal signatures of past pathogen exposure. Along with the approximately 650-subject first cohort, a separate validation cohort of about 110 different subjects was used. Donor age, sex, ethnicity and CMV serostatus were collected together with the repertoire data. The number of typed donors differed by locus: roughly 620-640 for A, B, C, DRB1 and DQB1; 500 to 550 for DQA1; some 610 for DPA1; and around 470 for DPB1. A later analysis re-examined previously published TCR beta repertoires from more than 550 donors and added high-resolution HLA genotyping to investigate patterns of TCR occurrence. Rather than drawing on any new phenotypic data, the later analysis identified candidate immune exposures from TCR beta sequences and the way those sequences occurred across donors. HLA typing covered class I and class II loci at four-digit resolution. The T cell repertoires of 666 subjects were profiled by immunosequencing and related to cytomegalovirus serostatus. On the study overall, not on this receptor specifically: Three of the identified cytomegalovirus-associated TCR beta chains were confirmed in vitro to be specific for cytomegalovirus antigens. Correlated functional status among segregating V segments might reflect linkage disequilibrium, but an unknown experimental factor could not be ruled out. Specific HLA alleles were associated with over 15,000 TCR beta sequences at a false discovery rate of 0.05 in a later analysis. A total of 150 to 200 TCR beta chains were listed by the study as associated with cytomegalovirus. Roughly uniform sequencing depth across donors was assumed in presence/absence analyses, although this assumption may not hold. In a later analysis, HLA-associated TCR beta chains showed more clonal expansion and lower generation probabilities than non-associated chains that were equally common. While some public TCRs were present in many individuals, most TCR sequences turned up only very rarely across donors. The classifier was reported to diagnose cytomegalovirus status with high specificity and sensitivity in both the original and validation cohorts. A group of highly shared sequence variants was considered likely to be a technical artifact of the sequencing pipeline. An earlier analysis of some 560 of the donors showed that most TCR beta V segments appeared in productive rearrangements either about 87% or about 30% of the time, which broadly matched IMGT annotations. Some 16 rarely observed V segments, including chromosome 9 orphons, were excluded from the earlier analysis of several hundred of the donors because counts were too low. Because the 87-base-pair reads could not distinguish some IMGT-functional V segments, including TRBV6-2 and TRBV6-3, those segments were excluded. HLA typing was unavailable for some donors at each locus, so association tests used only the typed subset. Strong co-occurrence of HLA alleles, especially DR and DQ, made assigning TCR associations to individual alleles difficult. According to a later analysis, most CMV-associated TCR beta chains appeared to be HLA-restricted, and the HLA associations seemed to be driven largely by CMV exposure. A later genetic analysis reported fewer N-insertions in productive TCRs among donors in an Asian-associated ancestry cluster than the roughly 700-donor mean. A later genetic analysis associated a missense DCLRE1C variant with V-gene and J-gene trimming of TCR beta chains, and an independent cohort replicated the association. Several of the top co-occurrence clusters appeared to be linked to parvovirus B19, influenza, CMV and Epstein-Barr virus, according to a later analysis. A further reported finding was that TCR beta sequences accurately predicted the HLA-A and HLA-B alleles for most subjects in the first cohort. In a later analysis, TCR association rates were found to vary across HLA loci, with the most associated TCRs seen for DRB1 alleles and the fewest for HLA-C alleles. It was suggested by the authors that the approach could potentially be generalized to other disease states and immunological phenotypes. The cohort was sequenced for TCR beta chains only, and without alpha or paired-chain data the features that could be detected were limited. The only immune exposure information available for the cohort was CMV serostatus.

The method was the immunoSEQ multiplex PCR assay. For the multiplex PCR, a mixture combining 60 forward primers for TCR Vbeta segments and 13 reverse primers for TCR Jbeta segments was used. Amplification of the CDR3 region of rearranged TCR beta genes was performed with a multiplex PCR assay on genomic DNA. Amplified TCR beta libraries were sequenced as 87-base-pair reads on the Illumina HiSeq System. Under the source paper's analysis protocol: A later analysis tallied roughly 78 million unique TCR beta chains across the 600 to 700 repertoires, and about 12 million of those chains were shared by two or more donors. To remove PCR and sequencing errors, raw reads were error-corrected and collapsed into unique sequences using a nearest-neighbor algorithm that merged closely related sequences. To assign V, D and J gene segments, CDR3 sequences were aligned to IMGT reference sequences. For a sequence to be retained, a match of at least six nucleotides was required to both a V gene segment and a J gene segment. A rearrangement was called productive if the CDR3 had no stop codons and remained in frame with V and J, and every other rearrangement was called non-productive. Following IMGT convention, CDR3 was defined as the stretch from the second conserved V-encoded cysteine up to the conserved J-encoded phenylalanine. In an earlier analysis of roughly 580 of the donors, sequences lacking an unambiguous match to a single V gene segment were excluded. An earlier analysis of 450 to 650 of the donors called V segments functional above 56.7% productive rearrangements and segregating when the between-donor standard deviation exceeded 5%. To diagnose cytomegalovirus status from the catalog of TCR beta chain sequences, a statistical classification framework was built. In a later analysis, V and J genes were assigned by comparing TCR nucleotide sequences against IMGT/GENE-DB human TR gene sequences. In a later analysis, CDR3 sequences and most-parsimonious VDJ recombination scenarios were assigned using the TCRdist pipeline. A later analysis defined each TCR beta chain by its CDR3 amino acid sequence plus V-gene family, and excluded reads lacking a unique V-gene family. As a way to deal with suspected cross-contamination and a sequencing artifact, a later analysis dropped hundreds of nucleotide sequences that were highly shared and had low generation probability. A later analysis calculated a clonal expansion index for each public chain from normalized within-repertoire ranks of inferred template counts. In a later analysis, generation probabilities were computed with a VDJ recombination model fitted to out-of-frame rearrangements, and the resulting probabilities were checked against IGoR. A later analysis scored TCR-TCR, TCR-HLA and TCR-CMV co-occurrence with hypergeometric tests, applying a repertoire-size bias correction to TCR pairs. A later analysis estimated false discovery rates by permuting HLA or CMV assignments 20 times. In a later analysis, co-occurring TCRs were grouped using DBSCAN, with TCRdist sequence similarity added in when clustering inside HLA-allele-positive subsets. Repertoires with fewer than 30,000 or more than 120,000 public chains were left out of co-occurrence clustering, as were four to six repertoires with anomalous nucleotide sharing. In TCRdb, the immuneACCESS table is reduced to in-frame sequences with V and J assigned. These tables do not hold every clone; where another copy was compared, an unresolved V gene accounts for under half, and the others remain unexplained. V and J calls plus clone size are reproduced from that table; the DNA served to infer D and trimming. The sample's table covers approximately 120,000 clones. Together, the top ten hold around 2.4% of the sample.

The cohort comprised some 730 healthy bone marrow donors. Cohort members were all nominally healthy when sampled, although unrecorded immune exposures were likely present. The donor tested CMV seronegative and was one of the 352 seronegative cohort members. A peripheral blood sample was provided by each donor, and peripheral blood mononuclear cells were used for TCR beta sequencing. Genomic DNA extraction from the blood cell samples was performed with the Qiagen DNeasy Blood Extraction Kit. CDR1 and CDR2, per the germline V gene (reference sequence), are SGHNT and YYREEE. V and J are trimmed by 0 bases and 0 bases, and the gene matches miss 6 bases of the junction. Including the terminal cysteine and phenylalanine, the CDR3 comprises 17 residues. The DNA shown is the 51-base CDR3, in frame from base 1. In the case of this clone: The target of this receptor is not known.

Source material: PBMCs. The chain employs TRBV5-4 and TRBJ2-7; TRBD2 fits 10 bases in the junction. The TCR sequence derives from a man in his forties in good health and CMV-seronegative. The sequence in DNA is TGTGCCAGCAGCTTGGAACTAGCGGGGTCGAGCTCCTACGAGCAGTACTTC. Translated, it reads CASSLELAGSSSYEQYF.